Below are 10 T cell receptor beta chains sequenced from a single sample in a study of spatial heterogeneity in lung cancer. Study results and caveats: The number of expanded tumor alpha and beta chains correlated with mutation number.

No antigen has been identified for these receptors. The time point here: sample taken at primary tumor resection. TCRdb independently ran MiXCR on the 5' RACE reads; one entry per CDR3 protein. This table holds thousands of distinct CDR3 sequences, 7.8% found once. The sequences come from lung tumor tissue, collected at surgery. The receptors here all came from a female donor with early-stage non-small cell lung cancer.

This clonotype was seen repeatedly, ten times or more. The V gene is TRBV12-3 or TRBV12-4, the J gene TRBJ2-5; D unclear. V was trimmed by 5 bases and J by 7 bases, leaving 11 bases between them. CDR3 size: 12 residues. The CDR3 loop reads CASSPPSGTQYF. For the CDR3, the DNA is TGTGCCAGCAGTCCCCCCTCTGGGACCCAGTACTTC.

This clonotype ranks as medium-sized. The chain carries TRBV20-1 and TRBJ1-1, with D perhaps TRBD1 (6 bases). Deletions cut 3 bases from V and 7 bases from J, with 18 bases between. This CDR3 has 14 residues. The germline V gene encodes CDR1 DFQATT and CDR2 SNEGSKA (reference sequence). CDR3 residues: CSASGMGGWGEAFF. The CDR3, as DNA: TGCAGTGCTAGCGGTATGGGGGGCTGGGGTGAAGCTTTCTTT.

This clonotype appeared many times. The chain couples TRBV5-1 to TRBJ2-1; TRBD1 agrees at 7 bases. Per germline, CDR1 SGHRS and CDR2 YFSETQ. The CDR3 consists of 15 residues. The V gene end was trimmed by 0 bases and the J gene end by 9 bases; junction bases not matched to a gene: 9. Here the CDR3 reads CASSLGQGNRAEQFF. The DNA for the CDR3 is TGCGCCAGCAGCTTGGGACAGGGAAATCGGGCTGAGCAGTTCTTC.

This rearrangement joins TRBV6-2 or TRBV6-3 to TRBJ2-7, with TRBD2 as a possible D gene (5 bases). V was cut by 6 bases and J by 5 bases, with 11 bases left in between. Germline V gives CDR1 MNHEY, CDR2 SVGEGT. The CDR3 runs 12 residues. CDR3 nucleotides: TGTGCCAGCAGATTCGGAGGCAACGAGCAGTACTTC. It specifies CASRFGGNEQYF.

This clonotype was counted at least ten times. The V gene is TRBV7-2, the J gene TRBJ2-5; no clear D. The length of the CDR3 is 12 residues. V was trimmed by 4 bases and J by 7 bases, leaving 10 bases between them. CDR1 is SGHTA, CDR2 FQGNSA, per germline. The CDR3 region has the DNA TGTGCCAGCAGCTGGGCCAAAGGGACCCAGTACTTC. Translation gives CASSWAKGTQYF.

Relative to its sample, this clonotype is medium-sized. The chain employs TRBV10-3 and TRBJ2-3; 7 bases align to TRBD1. This CDR3 is 15 amino acids long. V lost 5 bases, J lost 2 bases, and 7 bases stayed unmatched. Germline CDR1 ENHRY, CDR2 SYGVKD. The DNA for the CDR3 is TGTGCCATCAGTCCCGGGACAGCGAACACAGATACGCAGTATTTT. It is translated as CAISPGTANTDTQYF.

This clonotype is medium-sized by share. V is TRBV5-5 and J is TRBJ1-5; a possible D gene is TRBD1 (6 bases). V lost 1 base and J lost 6, with 14 bases in between. The CDR3 totals 15 residues. The germline gives CDR1 SGHKS, CDR2 YYEKEE (reference sequence). The CDR3 nucleotides read TGTGCCAGCAGCTTGACCGGGGGCGAAGTTCAGCCCCAGCATTTT. This sequence encodes CASSLTGGEVQPQHF. Based on the CDR3 plus reference TRBV5-5 and TRBJ1-5, the full variable domain is DAGVTQSPTHLIKTRGQQVTLRCSPISGHKSVSWYQQVLGQGPQFIFQYYEKEERGRGNFPDRFSARQFPNYSSELNVNALLLGDSALYLCASSLTGGEVQPQHFGDGTRLSIL.

This clonotype was found many times. The chain carries TRBV7-8 and TRBJ2-1, with 11 nucleotides matching TRBD2. Looked up from germline, CDR1 is SGHVS and CDR2 is FQNEAQ. After removal of 5 bases from V and 7 bases from J, the junction contained 7 bases not matched to a gene. The CDR3 has 15 amino acids. In DNA form, the CDR3 reads TGTGCCAGCAGCCCTCCGACTAGCGGGAATAATGAGCAGTTCTTC. Translation: CASSPPTSGNNEQFF.

By its share, this clonotype is medium-sized. The chain recombines TRBV5-1 with TRBJ1-4, with 9 bases fitting TRBD1. Germline V gene lookup returns CDR1 SGHRS and CDR2 YFSETQ. This CDR3 is 14 amino acids long. V shed 6 bases, J shed 7 bases, and the junction held 7 bases outside the gene matches. In nucleotides, the CDR3 is TGCGCCAGCAAAGAACAGGGGGCGGGTGAAAAACTGTTTTTT. Amino acid sequence: CASKEQGAGEKLFF.

Within the sample, this clonotype is medium-sized. The chain carries TRBV6-5 and TRBJ1-2; 9 positions agree with TRBD1. The CDR3 contains 15 residues. Germline CDR1 reads MNHEY; CDR2 reads SVGAGI. V lost 2 bases, J lost 4 bases, and 5 bases stayed unmatched. This CDR3 reads CASSYGGQGIYGYTF. The CDR3 DNA follows: TGTGCCAGCAGTTACGGGGGACAGGGAATCTATGGCTACACCTTC.